What follows are 22 T cell receptor beta chains derived from one specimen sequenced in a study of T cell repertoires in cytomegalovirus infection. Their antigens are not known. TCRdb analysed the reads with MiXCR anew, one entry per CDR3 protein. Of approximately 43,000 distinct CDR3 sequences in the sample, 20% to 25% were seen once. Input material: PBMCs, sequenced either directly or after in vitro stimulation (not recorded which). The receptor source for this set is a human donor in good health (CMV status not recorded). Some clones in this sample may be carry-over from other donors' samples.

This clonotype has ten or more counts. The V call is TRBV6-5, the J call TRBJ1-5; 7 bases are shared with TRBD1. This CDR3 contains 19 residues. The germline V gene has CDR1 MNHEY and CDR2 SVGAGI. V lost 0 bases, J lost 2 bases, and 13 bases stayed unmatched. The CDR3 coding sequence is TGTGCCAGCAGTTACTCGAACAGGGGTTTCAAGAACGGCAATCAGCCCCAGCATTTT. Protein: CASSYSNRGFKNGNQPQHF.

This chain uses TRBV5-4 with TRBJ2-1, with TRBD2 identical over 12 bases. The CDR3 runs 18 residues. V was clipped by 5 bases and J by 7 bases; unmatched bases: 16. Germline CDR1 and CDR2: SGHNT and YYREEE (reference sequence). CDR3 in DNA: TGTGCCAGCAGTACTAATCTCGGACTAGCGGGATTGTGGAATGAGCAGTTCTTC. This sequence encodes CASSTNLGLAGLWNEQFF.

This clonotype was counted ten times or more. The J gene is TRBJ1-1, the V gene TRBV3-1; D is ambiguous. This CDR3 is built from 13 residues. Germline V gene data show CDR1 as LGHDT and CDR2 as YNNKEL (reference sequence). V lost 0 bases and J lost 1, with 3 bases in between. DNA of the CDR3: TGTGCCAGCAGCCAAGAGGGGAACACTGAAGCTTTCTTT. Amino acid sequence: CASSQEGNTEAFF.

The rearrangement joins TRBV3-1 to TRBJ2-7; 8 nucleotides agree with TRBD2. This CDR3 is 16 amino acids long. CDR1 and CDR2 from the germline V gene are LGHDT and YNNKEL (reference sequence). V was clipped by 0 bases and J by 2 bases; unmatched bases: 6. The CDR3 is CASSQEGGSGAYEQYF. The CDR3 nucleotides read TGTGCCAGCAGCCAAGAGGGGGGTAGCGGGGCCTACGAGCAGTACTTC.

This clonotype was recorded a few times. The rearrangement links TRBV12-3 or TRBV12-4 to TRBJ2-2, with no clear D. Trimming left V 8 bases short and J 6 bases short, with 10 bases between. The CDR3 consists of 12 residues. CDR3: CASAMTSGELFF. The CDR3 DNA reads TGTGCCAGCGCCATGACCTCCGGGGAGCTGTTTTTT.

This clonotype was seen ten or more times. The chain joins TRBV4-3 to TRBJ2-7, with D unclear. The CDR3 runs 14 residues. V was clipped by 1 base and J by 1 base, with 8 bases between them. Germline lookup yields CDR1 LGHNA and CDR2 YSLEER. CDR3 protein: CASSQGAESYEQYF. CDR3 coding DNA: TGCGCCAGCAGCCAAGGGGCCGAGTCCTACGAGCAGTACTTC.

A few counts support this clonotype. This chain joins TRBV12-3 or TRBV12-4 and TRBJ2-3; no clear D gene. The CDR3 covers 14 residues. V shed 8 bases and J shed 4 bases, with 16 bases lying between them. This CDR3 is CASGLSSQADTQYF. DNA of the CDR3: TGTGCCAGCGGGTTGTCGAGCCAGGCAGATACGCAGTATTTT.

The chain has TRBV19 and TRBJ1-2; the D is unclear. Germline V gene lookup returns CDR1 LNHDA and CDR2 SQIVND (reference sequence). The CDR3 has 15 residues. Trimming took off 6 bases at V and 1 base at J, with 15 bases between the two ends. The chain's CDR3 is CASSSSGLHNYGYTF. As DNA, the CDR3 is TGTGCCAGTAGCTCATCGGGCCTTCATAACTATGGCTACACCTTC.

The chain employs TRBV7-2 and TRBJ2-7; TRBD2 aligns across 7 bases. With V trimmed by 5 bases and J by 2 bases, 6 bases remained unmatched. This CDR3 spans 14 amino acids. CDR1 is SGHTA, CDR2 FQGNSA, per germline. CDR3 amino acids: CASSPRAGAYEQYF. For the CDR3, the DNA is TGTGCCAGCAGCCCTAGGGCGGGAGCCTACGAGCAGTACTTC.

In its sample, this clonotype was seen many times. The genes are TRBV7-9 and TRBJ1-2; D may be TRBD1 (5 bases). Trimming took off 2 bases at V and 4 bases at J, with 11 bases between the two ends. The length of the CDR3 is 14 residues. CDR1 is SEHNR and CDR2 is FQNEAQ in the germline V gene (reference sequence). CDR3 protein: CASSLSAGSYGYTF. For the CDR3, the DNA is TGTGCCAGCAGCTTATCCGCAGGGTCCTATGGCTACACCTTC.

The rearrangement joins TRBV18 to TRBJ1-5; possibly TRBD1 for D (5 bases). In germline, CDR1 is KGHSH, CDR2 LQKENI. The V and J ends lost 2 bases and 3 bases respectively, with 11 bases between them. This CDR3 is 15 amino acids long. CDR3 loop: CASSPSGQVNQPQHF. The DNA of the CDR3 is TGTGCCAGCTCACCATCAGGGCAGGTCAATCAGCCCCAGCATTTT.

The J gene is TRBJ2-1, the V gene TRBV7-2; a weak D match, TRBD1 (5 bases). Deletions cut 3 bases from V and 5 bases from J, with 11 bases between. Germline assignment: CDR1 SGHTA and CDR2 FQGNSA. This CDR3 is built from 14 residues. CDR3 bases: TGTGCCAGCAGCTTGGGTGGGGCCAACAATGAGCAGTTCTTC. It translates to CASSLGGANNEQFF.

CDR3 residues: CASSPGTGYETQYF. The CDR3 DNA follows: TGTGCCAGCAGCCCCGGGACAGGCTACGAGACCCAGTACTTC. V gene TRBV28 combines with J gene TRBJ2-5; 8 bases agree with TRBD1. Unmatched junction bases numbered 8, after V lost 6 bases and J lost 5 bases. This CDR3 comprises 14 residues. Germline V gene data show CDR1 as MDHEN and CDR2 as SYDVKM.

This clonotype came up many times. The rearrangement links TRBV7-2 to TRBJ2-7; 8 bases fit TRBD1. With V trimmed by 4 bases and J by 6 bases, 11 bases remained unmatched. The V gene's germline CDR1 is SGHTA and CDR2 FQGNSA. The CDR3 length is 15 residues. CDR3 DNA: TGTGCCAGCAGCTCAACCCGGACAGGGCAGCCCGAGCAGTACTTC. Its translation is CASSSTRTGQPEQYF.

This clonotype was counted ten times or more. The chain carries TRBV7-2 and TRBJ1-3; no firm D call. Trimming stripped 5 bases from V and 0 bases from J, with 11 bases between. The CDR3 is made up of 15 amino acids. Germline V lookup: CDR1 SGHTA, CDR2 FQGNSA. CDR3 nucleotides: TGTGCCAGCAGCGAAGACTTCCACTCTGGAAACACCATATATTTT. Its protein product is CASSEDFHSGNTIYF.

This clonotype was seen at least ten times. This chain uses TRBV28 with TRBJ2-7, with TRBD2 identical over 9 bases. Germline trimming cut 8 bases from V and 0 bases from J; bases unmatched to any gene: 8. Germline assignment: CDR1 MDHEN and CDR2 SYDVKM. The CDR3 consists of 15 residues. The CDR3 is CASGGPGLASYEQYF. The CDR3 region has the DNA TGTGCCAGCGGTGGACCGGGACTAGCCTCCTACGAGCAGTACTTC. Looking up the rest from reference TRBV28 and TRBJ2-7 gives the full variable domain: DVKVTQSSRYLVKRTGEKVFLECVQDMDHENMFWYRQDPGLGLRLIYFSYDVKMKEKGDIPEGYSVSREKKERFSLILESASTNQTSMYLCASGGPGLASYEQYFGPGTRLTVT.

The table lists this clonotype with many counts. This chain joins TRBV7-2 and TRBJ2-4; D may be TRBD2 (5 bases). Germline V lookup: CDR1 SGHTA, CDR2 FQGNSA. Trimming cost V 5 bases and J 0 bases, with 20 bases left between them. The length of the CDR3 is 18 residues. This CDR3 reads CASSPAGSSPLAKNIQYF. CDR3 DNA sequence: TGTGCCAGCAGCCCGGCGGGCTCTTCGCCTCTAGCCAAAAACATTCAGTACTTC. Combining the CDR3 with reference TRBV7-2 and TRBJ2-4 gives the whole variable domain GAGVSQSPSNKVTEKGKDVELRCDPISGHTALYWYRQSLGQGLEFLIYFQGNSAPDKSGLPSDRFSAERTGGSVSTLTIQRTQQEDSAVYLCASSPAGSSPLAKNIQYFGAGTRLSVL.

Many counts were recorded for this clonotype. The chain links TRBV2 to TRBJ2-5; TRBD1 is a possible D gene (6 bases). Trimming pared 6 bases from V and 5 bases from J, leaving 13 bases between. The CDR3 is 13 residues long. CDR1 SNHLY and CDR2 FYNNEI come from the germline V gene. CDR3 region: CASSPGTGETQYF. In DNA form, the CDR3 reads TGTGCCAGCAGCCCGGGAACAGGGGAGACCCAGTACTTC.

The chain recombines TRBV5-4 with TRBJ2-3; 11 positions match TRBD2. CDR3 length: 16 amino acids. Germline CDR1 is SGHNT and CDR2 is YYREEE (reference sequence). The V and J ends lost 3 bases and 1 base, in that order; junction bases with no gene match: 4. The CDR3 sequence is CASSWGTSGRTDTQYF. The CDR3 nucleotides read TGTGCCAGCAGCTGGGGGACTAGCGGTCGCACAGATACGCAGTATTTT.

This clonotype appeared a few times. The chain recombines TRBV5-6 with TRBJ1-4, with D possibly matching TRBD1 (6 bases). Trimming took 0 bases from V and 6 from J, leaving 9 bases between them. Germline CDR1 and CDR2: SGHDT and YYEEEE. The CDR3 extends over 14 amino acids. The chain's CDR3 is CASSLDRADEKLFF. The DNA for the CDR3 is TGTGCCAGCAGCTTGGACAGGGCGGATGAAAAACTGTTTTTT.

The rearrangement joins TRBV7-6 to TRBJ1-1, with D perhaps TRBD1 (5 bases). Trimming took off 6 bases at V and 1 base at J, with 9 bases between the two ends. Germline V CDR1 and CDR2: SGHVS, FNYEAQ. This CDR3 has 13 residues. The CDR3 protein is CASSLTGNTEAFF. As DNA, the CDR3 is TGTGCCAGCAGTCTCACAGGGAACACTGAAGCTTTCTTT.

This clonotype was recorded a few times. The chain combines TRBV20-1 with TRBJ2-1, with no clear D. CDR1 is DFQATT and CDR2 is SNEGSKA in the germline V gene (reference sequence). The CDR3 totals 13 residues. Trimming left V 0 bases short and J 1 base short, with 4 bases between. Here the CDR3 reads CSARDRSYNEQFF. Here the CDR3 DNA reads TGCAGTGCTAGAGATAGATCCTACAATGAGCAGTTCTTC.